Each of the 22 T cell receptor beta chains below was sequenced from the same sample in a study of cytomegalovirus exposure and HLA in healthy donors. Use of 60 Vbeta and 13 Jbeta primers characterized the PCR. Sequencing used immunoSEQ multiplex PCR; TCRdb keeps in-frame clones, though not all of them. The table lists fewer than 200,000 clones, 82% of them singletons. The sequencing sample was made of PBMCs. These receptors were obtained from a woman aged 45 to 65 in good health and CMV-seronegative.

This clone was seen more than once but under ten times. The rearrangement uses TRBV7-9 and TRBJ1-1; perhaps TRBD1 as D (6 bases). This CDR3 comprises 12 residues. The V end lost 2 bases, the J end lost 7 bases, and 8 bases lay between the germline ends. In germline, CDR1 is SEHNR, CDR2 FQNEAQ (reference sequence). The CDR3 reads CASSLRGNEAFF. The CDR3 DNA sequence: TGTGCCAGCAGCTTAAGGGGGAATGAAGCTTTCTTT. Full variable domain (outside the CDR3, taken from reference TRBV7-9 and TRBJ1-1): DTGVSQNPRHKITKRGQNVTFRCDPISEHNRLYWYRQTLGQGPEFLTYFQNEAQLEKSRLLSDRFSAERPKGSFSTLEIQRTEQGDSAMYLCASSLRGNEAFFGQGTRLTVV.

The chain is built from TRBV28 and TRBJ2-4; D possibly corresponds to TRBD2 (6 bases). V shed 5 bases and J shed 8 bases, with 19 bases lying between them. Germline CDR1 is MDHEN and CDR2 is SYDVKM. The CDR3 loop spans 15 amino acids. The CDR3 DNA sequence: TGTGCCAGCAGTACCCCTTTTCGGCGGGGAGACATTCAGTACTTC. This gives the protein CASSTPFRRGDIQYF.

Only one count was recorded for this clone. V is TRBV27 and J is TRBJ1-1, with D unclear. CDR1 and CDR2 from the germline V gene are MNHEY and SMNVEV (reference sequence). The CDR3 is 14 residues long. V lost 5 bases and J lost 4, with 14 bases in between. The CDR3 loop reads CASSPTALATEAFF. The CDR3 DNA follows: TGTGCCAGCAGTCCAACAGCTTTGGCCACTGAAGCTTTCTTT.

A few counts support this clone. Other DNA sequences in the same sample also yield this CDR3. The genes are TRBV28 and TRBJ1-5; 7 bases line up with TRBD1. V shed 6 bases, J shed 4 bases, and the junction held 3 bases outside the gene matches. CDR3 length: 13 amino acids. The germline CDR1 and CDR2 sequences are MDHEN and SYDVKM. This chain's CDR3 is CASRTGWNQPQHF. CDR3 DNA sequence: TGTGCCAGCAGGACAGGGTGGAATCAGCCCCAGCATTTT.

V gene TRBV5-4 combines with J gene TRBJ1-1, with D maybe TRBD1 (6 bases). The CDR3 consists of 13 residues. The V and J ends lost 3 bases and 5 bases respectively, with 11 bases between them. Per germline, CDR1 SGHNT and CDR2 YYREEE (reference sequence). This CDR3 reads CASSSRGGTEAFF. CDR3 in DNA: TGTGCCAGCAGCTCCAGGGGTGGGACTGAAGCTTTCTTT.

The chain is built from TRBV7-6 and TRBJ1-3, with D uncertain. This CDR3 has 14 amino acids. CDR1 and CDR2 from the germline V gene are SGHVS and FNYEAQ. V was trimmed by 5 bases and J by 0 bases, leaving 8 bases between them. The CDR3 loop reads CASSPPSSGNTIYF. Here the CDR3 DNA reads TGTGCCAGCAGCCCACCCAGCTCTGGAAACACCATATATTTT.

There are a few counts of this clone. The chain joins TRBV7-6 to TRBJ2-5, with a possible D match to TRBD1 (5 bases). Trimming shortened V by 5 bases and J by 7 bases, and 17 bases separated the two germline ends. The germline V gene has CDR1 SGHVS and CDR2 FNYEAQ. The CDR3 totals 14 residues. In DNA, the CDR3 is TGTGCCAGCAGCGCAGACAGCACTTCGGGGACCCAGTACTTC. As protein: CASSADSTSGTQYF. Using reference TRBV7-6 and TRBJ2-5 for the parts outside the CDR3, the full variable domain is GAGVSQSPRYKVTKRGQDVALRCDPISGHVSLYWYRQALGQGPEFLTYFNYEAQQDKSGLPNDRFSAERPEGSISTLTIQRTEQRDSAMYRCASSADSTSGTQYFGPGTRLLVL.

With respect to this clone: Other DNA sequences within the sample encode an identical CDR3. Here the CDR3 reads CSASLETQYF. CDR3 bases: TGCAGTGCTAGCTTGGAGACCCAGTACTTC. This chain links TRBV20-1 with TRBJ2-5; D gene unclear. CDR1 is DFQATT, CDR2 SNEGSKA, per germline (reference sequence). The CDR3 has 10 residues. Between the trimmed V and J ends, which lost 3 bases and 5 bases, there was a span of 4 bases.

For the CDR3, the DNA is TGTGCCAGTAGTGGGACAGGGTACTCACCCCTCCACTTT. Translating it yields CASSGTGYSPLHF. V gene TRBV19 combines with J gene TRBJ1-6; 9 nucleotides match TRBD1. Germline CDR1 reads LNHDA; CDR2 reads SQIVND (reference sequence). V lost 5 bases and J lost 10; bases outside the gene matches: 3. CDR3 length equals 13 residues.

V usage is TRBV27 and J usage is TRBJ1-2; D is possibly TRBD1 (5 bases). The germline V gene encodes CDR1 MNHEY and CDR2 SMNVEV (reference sequence). This CDR3 comprises 14 residues. Trimming removed 6 bases from V and 4 bases from J, with 15 bases in between. DNA of the CDR3: TGTGCCAGCAGGCAAGGGGTCACACTCTATGGCTACACCTTC. Translated, it gives CASRQGVTLYGYTF.

V is TRBV7-2 and J is TRBJ2-3; no clear D. V shed 4 bases and J shed 3 bases, with 8 bases lying between them. Germline V lookup: CDR1 SGHTA, CDR2 FQGNSA. The CDR3 extends over 13 amino acids. The CDR3 region is CASSSDSTDTQYF. The CDR3 region has the DNA TGTGCCAGCAGCTCAGACTCTACAGATACGCAGTATTTT.

The J gene is TRBJ2-2, the V gene TRBV29-1; 8 nucleotides align to TRBD1. The CDR3 has 14 residues. The germline V gene has CDR1 SQVTM and CDR2 ANQGSEA. After removal of 5 bases from V and 2 bases from J, the junction contained 4 bases not matched to a gene. The CDR3 is CSVSTGGNTGELFF. The CDR3 DNA follows: TGCAGCGTTTCAACAGGGGGAAACACCGGGGAGCTGTTTTTT.

The chain couples TRBV18 to TRBJ2-3; 9 nucleotides agree with TRBD1. CDR1 and CDR2 from the germline V gene are KGHSH and LQKENI. Unmatched junction bases numbered 18, after V lost 10 bases and J lost 7 bases. CDR3 length: 16 residues. CDR3 in amino acids: CATQGPGGQGSNTQYF. In nucleotides, the CDR3 is TGTGCCACTCAAGGTCCGGGAGGACAGGGGTCGAATACGCAGTATTTT.

The chain joins TRBV5-1 to TRBJ2-7; D unclear. The CDR3 spans 13 residues. Germline loops: CDR1 SGHRS, CDR2 YFSETQ. V gave up 1 base and J gave up 6 bases, with 11 bases separating them. CDR3 in amino acids: CASSLSGSGEQYF. The CDR3 DNA sequence: TGCGCCAGCAGCTTGTCCGGGTCGGGCGAGCAGTACTTC.

The V gene is TRBV15, the J gene TRBJ2-1; 10 nucleotides match TRBD2. CDR1 and CDR2 from the germline V gene are LNHNV and YYDKDF (reference sequence). J gave up 8 bases and V 5 bases, and 12 bases lay outside the gene matches. The CDR3 loop spans 16 amino acids. CDR3 coding DNA: TGTGCCACCAGCGATGGTCAGCGGGGGGGAATCGATGAGCAGTTCTTC. Protein sequence: CATSDGQRGGIDEQFF.

This sequence joins TRBV7-9 and TRBJ2-1; the D gene is possibly TRBD2 (6 bases). Per the germline V gene, CDR1 is SEHNR and CDR2 is FQNEAQ (reference sequence). The V and J ends lost 5 bases and 7 bases respectively, with 12 bases between them. CDR3 length: 13 amino acids. CDR3 protein: CASSPPGVNEQFF. The CDR3 region has the DNA TGTGCCAGCAGCCCGCCGGGGGTTAATGAGCAGTTCTTC.

This clone was recorded once. This chain connects TRBV28 to TRBJ2-1, with 10 positions matching TRBD2. With 7 bases clipped from V and 8 bases from J, the junction kept 20 bases outside the gene matches. From germline, CDR1 is MDHEN and CDR2 SYDVKM. The CDR3 extends over 18 amino acids. CDR3 protein: CASTSYPGAGGPVDEQFF. The CDR3 nucleotides read TGTGCCAGCACCAGTTACCCTGGAGCGGGAGGGCCTGTGGATGAGCAGTTCTTC.

This chain uses TRBV6-5 with TRBJ1-3; no clear D. This CDR3 is built from 12 residues. V lost 6 bases and J lost 4, with 7 bases in between. CDR1 and CDR2 from the germline V gene are MNHEY and SVGAGI. The CDR3: CASSPEGNTIYF. The CDR3 nucleotides read TGTGCCAGCAGCCCGGAGGGAAACACCATATATTTT.

The chain uses TRBV6-1 and TRBJ2-5; 8 bases align to TRBD2. Per germline, CDR1 MNHNS and CDR2 SASEGT. Unmatched junction bases numbered 6, after V lost 7 bases and J lost 2 bases. This CDR3 is 14 amino acids long. The CDR3, as DNA: TGTGCCAGCAATCCCGGGGGGGATCAAGAGACCCAGTACTTC. This codes for CASNPGGDQETQYF.

The chain recombines TRBV6-5 with TRBJ2-1; 7 nucleotides match TRBD2. CDR3 length equals 15 residues. Germline assignment: CDR1 MNHEY and CDR2 SVGAGI. V gave up 4 bases and J gave up 4 bases; unmatched junction bases: 7. Here the CDR3 DNA reads TGTGCCAGCAGTTCCGCGGAGCGGGGTTACAATGAGCAGTTCTTC. Translated, it gives CASSSAERGYNEQFF.

V is TRBV7-8 and J is TRBJ2-3; TRBD2 matches at 7 bases. J gave up 0 bases and V 4 bases, and 7 bases lay outside the gene matches. Germline V gives CDR1 SGHVS, CDR2 FQNEAQ. The CDR3 length is 16 residues. This CDR3 reads CASSSGGGLSTDTQYF. DNA for the CDR3: TGTGCCAGCAGCTCTGGCGGGGGACTTAGCACAGATACGCAGTATTTT.

In regard to this clone: As the CDR3 is not closed by the conserved phenylalanine or tryptophan, this likely results from a read error. The rearrangement links TRBV16 to TRBJ1-2, with unresolved D. The CDR3 covers 13 residues. Germline V gene sequence: CDR1 KGHSY, CDR2 FQNENV. The germline V and J ends were trimmed by 0 bases and 8 bases, with 10 bases remaining between them. DNA for the CDR3: TGTGCCAGCAGCCAATCAGCCGGGCAGGGCTACACCATC. Amino acid sequence: CASSQSAGQGYTI.